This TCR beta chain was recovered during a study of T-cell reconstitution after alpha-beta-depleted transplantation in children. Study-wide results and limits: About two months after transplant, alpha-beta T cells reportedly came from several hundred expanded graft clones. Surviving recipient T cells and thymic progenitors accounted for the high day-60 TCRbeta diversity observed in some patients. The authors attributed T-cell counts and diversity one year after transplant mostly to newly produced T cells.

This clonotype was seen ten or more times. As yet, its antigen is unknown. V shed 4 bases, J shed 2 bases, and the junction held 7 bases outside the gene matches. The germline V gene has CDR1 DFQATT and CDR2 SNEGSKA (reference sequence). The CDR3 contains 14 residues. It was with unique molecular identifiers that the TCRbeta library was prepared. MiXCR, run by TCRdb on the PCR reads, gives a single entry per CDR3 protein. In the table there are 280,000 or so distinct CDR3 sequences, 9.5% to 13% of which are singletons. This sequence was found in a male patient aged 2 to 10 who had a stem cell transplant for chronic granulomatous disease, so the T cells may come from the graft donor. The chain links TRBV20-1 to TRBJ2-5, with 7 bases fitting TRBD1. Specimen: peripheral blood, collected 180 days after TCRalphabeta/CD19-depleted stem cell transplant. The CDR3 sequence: CSAKPGQTQETQYF. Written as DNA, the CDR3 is TGCAGTGCTAAACCGGGACAGACTCAAGAGACCCAGTACTTC.